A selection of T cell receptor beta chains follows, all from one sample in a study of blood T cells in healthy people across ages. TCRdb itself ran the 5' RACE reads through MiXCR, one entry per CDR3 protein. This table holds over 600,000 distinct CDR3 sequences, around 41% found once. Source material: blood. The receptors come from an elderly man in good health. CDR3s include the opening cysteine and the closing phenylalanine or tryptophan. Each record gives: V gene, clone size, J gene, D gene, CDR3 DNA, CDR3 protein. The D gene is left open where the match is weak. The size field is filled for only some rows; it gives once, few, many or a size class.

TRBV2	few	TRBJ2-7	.	TGTGCCAGCAGCGACGGGGCAGGAGGAACCTACGAGCAGTACTTC	CASSDGAGGTYEQYF
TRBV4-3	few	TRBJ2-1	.	TGCGCCAGCAGCCAAGACATCCTCTCCTACAATGAGCAGTTCTTC	CASSQDILSYNEQFF
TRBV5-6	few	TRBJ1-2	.	TGTGCCAGCAGCTTGTATCTGGGCTCAGACTATGGCTACACCTTC	CASSLYLGSDYGYTF
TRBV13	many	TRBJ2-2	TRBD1	TGTGCCAGCAGCGGTAGGACAGGGGATCACACCGGGGAGCTGTTTTTT	CASSGRTGDHTGELFF
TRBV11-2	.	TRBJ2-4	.	TGTGCCAGCAGCTTAGATCTTGCGGGGTCCTTAGCCAAAAACATTCAGTACTTC	CASSLDLAGSLAKNIQYF
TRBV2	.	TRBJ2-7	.	TGTGCCAGACCAAGGGGCAGGGAAGCCTACGAGCAGTACTTC	CARPRGREAYEQYF
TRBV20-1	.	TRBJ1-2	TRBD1	TGCAGTGCTAGAGATATAGGCAGGGGGGATGGCTACACCTTC	CSARDIGRGDGYTF
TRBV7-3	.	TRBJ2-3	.	TGTGCCAGCAGCTTCGGACTTTTAAGCACAGATACGCAGTATTTT	CASSFGLLSTDTQYF
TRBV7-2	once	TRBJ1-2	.	TGTGCCAGCAGCCCCCCGGAGGGTTTTTATGGCTACACCTTC	CASSPPEGFYGYTF
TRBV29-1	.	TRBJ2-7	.	TGCAGCGGGGGGGACGGACCCTACGAGCAGTACTTC	CSGGDGPYEQYF
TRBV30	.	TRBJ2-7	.	TGTGCCTGGAGTGGCAGGGGCCGCACCTACGAGCAGTACTTC	CAWSGRGRTYEQYF
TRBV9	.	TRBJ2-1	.	TGTGCCAGCACCGCCTTGCGGGATGGGCAGTTCTTC	CASTALRDGQFF
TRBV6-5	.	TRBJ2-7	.	TGTGCCAGCAGTTACCGTCAGTCGTTGTACGAGCAGTACTTC	CASSYRQSLYEQYF
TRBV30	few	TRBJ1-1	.	TGTGCCTGGTGCTTGGAGGAGGGCACTGAAGCTTTCTTT	CAWCLEEGTEAFF
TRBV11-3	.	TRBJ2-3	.	TGTGCCAGCAGCTTAGCTGGGGCAAATACGCAGTATTTT	CASSLAGANTQYF
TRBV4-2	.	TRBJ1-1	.	TGTGCCAGCAGCCAAGGATTCGTAGCGGCTTTCTTT	CASSQGFVAAFF
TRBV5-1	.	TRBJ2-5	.	TGCGCCAGCAGCGTTGGGAACACAGGTTGGAGCCAAGAGACCCAGTACTTC	CASSVGNTGWSQETQYF
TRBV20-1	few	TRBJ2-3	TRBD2	TGCAGTGCGCTCTGGGGGCTAGCGGGATCCACAGATACGCAGTATTTT	CSALWGLAGSTDTQYF
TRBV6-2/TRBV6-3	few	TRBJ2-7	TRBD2	TGTGCCAGCAGTTCCGCACGCTTACTAGCGGGGCGTCGCGAGCAGTACTTC	CASSSARLLAGRREQYF
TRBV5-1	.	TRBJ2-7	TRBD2	TGCGCCAGCAGCCTTGTGGCTAGCGGGCAACACCGGGGCGAGCAGTACTTC	CASSLVASGQHRGEQYF
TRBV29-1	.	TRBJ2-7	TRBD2	TGCAGCGTTGAAGGGGGGCTAGCGGGAGGTATTGCCTACAATGAGCAGTACTTC	CSVEGGLAGGIAYNEQYF
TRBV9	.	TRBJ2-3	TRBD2	TGTGCCAGCAGCGTAGGAGCGGGAGAGGGCACAGATACGCAGTATTTT	CASSVGAGEGTDTQYF
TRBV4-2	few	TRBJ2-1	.	TGTGCCAGCAGCCAAGTCTCTAGCGCCGCCTACAATGAGCAGTTCTTC	CASSQVSSAAYNEQFF
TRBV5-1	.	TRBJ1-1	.	TGCGCCAGCGTCCTCGATGGGGTGAACACTGAAGCTTTCTTT	CASVLDGVNTEAFF
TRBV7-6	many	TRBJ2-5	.	TGTGCCAGCAGTTTAGGGCTAGAAGAGACCCAGTACTTC	CASSLGLEETQYF
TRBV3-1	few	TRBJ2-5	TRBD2	TGTGCCAGCAGCCAAGCACATGGGACTAGCGGAAACCAAGAGACCCAGTACTTC	CASSQAHGTSGNQETQYF
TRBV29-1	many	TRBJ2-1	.	TGCAGCGTAAACGGCGGCAGCCGCAGGGAGCAGTTCTTC	CSVNGGSRREQFF
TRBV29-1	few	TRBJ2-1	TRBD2	TGCAGCGTTGAGCTAGCGGGGGGGTTTCGTGAGCAGTTCTTC	CSVELAGGFREQFF
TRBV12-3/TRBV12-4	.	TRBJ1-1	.	TGTGCCAGCAGTTTGGAGGCTAGCATGAACACTGAAGCTTTCTTT	CASSLEASMNTEAFF
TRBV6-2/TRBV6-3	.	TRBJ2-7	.	TGTGCCAGCGGTTACATGACCCGGGGACCAGCGGAATTCTACGAGCAGTACTTC	CASGYMTRGPAEFYEQYF